The 29 T cell receptor beta chains listed next were all sequenced from one sample in a study of blood T cell repertoires in COVID-19. Profiling relied on immunoSEQ multiplex PCR, and the TCRdb table lists in-frame clones only, not all of them. Of roughly 340,000 clones detected, under 95% appear once; the ten largest clones hold 2.5% to 4%. The source material was peripheral blood. These receptors all stem from a woman aged 18-29 years who had recovered from COVID-19.

V and J are TRBV14 and TRBJ2-1, with 10 bases fitting TRBD2. The CDR3 contains 15 residues. Germline V CDR1 and CDR2: SGHDN, FVKESK. V trimming: 1 base; J trimming: 9 bases; junction bases outside the gene matches: 6. The CDR3 DNA reads TGTGCCAGCAGCCAAGTTCCGGGACTAGCGATTGAGCAGTTCTTC. Protein: CASSQVPGLAIEQFF.

The CDR3 spells CASKRGANEKLFF. CDR3 nucleotide sequence: TGTGCCAGCAAAAGGGGCGCGAATGAAAAACTGTTTTTT. This chain connects TRBV6-5 to TRBJ1-4; weak D call: TRBD1 (5 bases). The ends were cut back, 7 bases at V and 5 bases at J, with 11 bases in the middle. The CDR3 loop spans 13 amino acids. Germline V gene sequence: CDR1 MNHEY, CDR2 SVGAGI.

This chain joins TRBV6-2 or TRBV6-3 and TRBJ2-3; tentative D call: TRBD2 (5 bases). Germline V gene sequence: CDR1 MNHEY, CDR2 SVGEGT. The CDR3 is 13 amino acids. V lost 5 bases and J 5 bases, leaving 11 bases between the germline ends. This CDR3 is CASSSGVGDTQYF. Written as DNA, the CDR3 is TGTGCCAGCAGTAGCGGAGTTGGAGATACGCAGTATTTT.

The CDR3 spells CASSISRGREKLFF. The CDR3 DNA sequence: TGTGCCAGTAGTATAAGTAGGGGAAGGGAAAAACTGTTTTTT. This chain connects TRBV19 to TRBJ1-4; D perhaps matches TRBD1 (5 bases). CDR1 is LNHDA, CDR2 SQIVND, per germline (reference sequence). This CDR3 region has 14 residues. The ends were cut back, 2 bases at V and 8 bases at J, with 12 bases in the middle.

The table lists this clone with a count of one. The genes are TRBV6-5 and TRBJ1-2; D is perhaps TRBD1 (6 bases). The CDR3 runs 15 residues. Germline CDR1 reads MNHEY; CDR2 reads SVGAGI. V lost 2 bases and J lost 5, with 15 bases in between. The CDR3: CASSYIQDRKYGYTF. The CDR3, as DNA: TGTGCCAGCAGTTACATCCAAGACAGGAAGTATGGCTACACCTTC.

This clone was seen just once. The chain recombines TRBV5-8 with TRBJ2-2; maybe TRBD2 (5 bases). This CDR3 region has 13 residues. The germline V and J ends were trimmed by 4 bases and 6 bases, with 10 bases remaining between them. Germline-derived CDR1 and CDR2 are SGHTS and YDEGEE. The CDR3 coding sequence is TGTGCCAGCAGCCCCGGACTCTCCGGGGAGCTGTTTTTT. Protein sequence: CASSPGLSGELFF.

The V call is TRBV10-3, the J call TRBJ2-1; D not certain. Germline V lookup: CDR1 ENHRY, CDR2 SYGVKD. Deletions cut 5 bases from V and 6 bases from J, with 5 bases between. The CDR3 consists of 11 residues. The CDR3 loop is CAISLLNEQFF. The CDR3 DNA sequence: TGTGCCATCAGTCTCCTCAATGAGCAGTTCTTC.

This clone was detected once. This sequence joins TRBV7-2 and TRBJ1-2, with a weak D call TRBD1 (6 bases). V lost 2 bases and J 4 bases, leaving 23 bases between the germline ends. This CDR3 has 18 residues. Germline-derived CDR1 and CDR2 are SGHTA and FQGNSA. CDR3 amino acids: CASSLSPLQVETGYGYTF. In nucleotides, the CDR3 is TGTGCCAGCAGCTTAAGCCCCCTCCAGGTCGAGACAGGCTATGGCTACACCTTC.

The J gene is TRBJ1-1, the V gene TRBV7-2, with a tentative D call TRBD1 (6 bases). The CDR3 length is 16 residues. V dropped 0 bases and J dropped 4 bases, with 15 bases sitting between them. In germline, CDR1 is SGHTA, CDR2 FQGNSA. CDR3 sequence (DNA): TGTGCCAGCAGCTTAGCGCCTCAGGGGTTTGTCACTGAAGCTTTCTTT. Translating gives CASSLAPQGFVTEAFF.

This clone was seen ten or more times. The chain links TRBV4-3 to TRBJ2-5; possibly TRBD2 for D (7 bases). The CDR3 contains 16 residues. Trimming took off 1 base at V and 4 bases at J, with 16 bases between the two ends. Germline V gene lookup returns CDR1 LGHNA and CDR2 YSLEER. In DNA form, the CDR3 reads TGCGCCAGCAGCCAAGGGGGGGGCGGGACGGTAGAGACCCAGTACTTC. It yields the protein CASSQGGGGTVETQYF.

The CDR3 protein is CASSHPTGGIYGYTF. The CDR3 DNA sequence: TGCGCCAGCAGTCACCCGACAGGGGGGATCTATGGCTACACCTTC. The genes are TRBV23-1 and TRBJ1-2; TRBD1 agrees at 9 bases. TRBV23-1 counts as an open reading frame of uncertain function. This CDR3 has 15 amino acids. The V segment lost 3 bases and the J segment 4 bases; nucleotides outside the gene matches: 6.

This sequence joins TRBV18 and TRBJ2-5, with 13 bases lining up with TRBD2. V gave up 3 bases and J gave up 5 bases; unmatched junction bases: 9. Germline V gene lookup returns CDR1 KGHSH and CDR2 LQKENI. The CDR3 consists of 17 residues. The CDR3 loop is CASSPQLAGGPWETQYF. Here the CDR3 DNA reads TGTGCCAGCTCACCGCAACTAGCGGGAGGGCCCTGGGAGACCCAGTACTTC.

The chain joins TRBV30 to TRBJ2-1, with 7 bases fitting TRBD2. Germline CDR1 GTSNPN, CDR2 SVGIG (reference sequence). This CDR3 has 15 amino acids. Unmatched junction bases numbered 2, after V lost 0 bases and J lost 0 bases. This CDR3 reads CAWSVPSGSYNEQFF. Here the CDR3 DNA reads TGTGCCTGGAGTGTACCTAGCGGCTCCTACAATGAGCAGTTCTTC.

V usage is TRBV5-1 and J usage is TRBJ2-3, with TRBD2 matching over 12 bases. With 4 bases clipped from V and 5 bases from J, the junction kept 8 bases outside the gene matches. CDR3 length: 16 residues. From germline, CDR1 is SGHRS and CDR2 YFSETQ. The CDR3 DNA sequence: TGCGCCAGCAGCCGGCGGCTAGCGGGAGGGGAAGATACGCAGTATTTT. Translating it yields CASSRRLAGGEDTQYF. Full variable domain (missing parts from reference TRBV5-1 and TRBJ2-3): KAGVTQTPRYLIKTRGQQVTLSCSPISGHRSVSWYQQTPGQGLQFLFEYFSETQRNKGNFPGRFSGRQFSNSRSEMNVSTLELGDSALYLCASSRRLAGGEDTQYFGPGTRLTVL.

The chain recombines TRBV7-8 with TRBJ1-1, with a weak D call TRBD1 (6 bases). The CDR3 is 14 amino acids. The V end lost 5 bases, the J end lost 1 base, and 11 bases lay between the germline ends. The germline CDR1 and CDR2 sequences are SGHVS and FQNEAQ. The DNA of the CDR3 is TGTGCCAGCAGCGCGGACAGCACGAACACTGAAGCTTTCTTT. It specifies CASSADSTNTEAFF.

The chain is built from TRBV18 and TRBJ1-2, with D possibly TRBD1 on 6 matching bases. Germline lookup yields CDR1 KGHSH and CDR2 LQKENI. V was cut by 3 bases and J by 5 bases, with 7 bases left in between. CDR3 length: 12 amino acids. CDR3 residues: CASSPQGYGYTF. The CDR3 nucleotides are TGTGCCAGCTCACCCCAGGGGTATGGCTACACCTTC.

The chain recombines TRBV19 with TRBJ2-5, with TRBD2 identical over 13 bases. CDR3 length equals 15 residues. After removal of 6 bases from V and 2 bases from J, the junction contained 3 bases not matched to a gene. Germline V gene data show CDR1 as LNHDA and CDR2 as SQIVND (reference sequence). CDR3 coding DNA: TGTGCCAGTAGCTCGGGACTAGCGGGACAAGAGACCCAGTACTTC. Residues: CASSSGLAGQETQYF. The full variable domain, in which reference TRBV19 and TRBJ2-5 provide the parts outside the CDR3, is DGGITQSPKYLFRKEGQNVTLSCEQNLNHDAMYWYRQDPGQGLRLIYYSQIVNDFQKGDIAEGYSVSREKKESFPLTVTSAQKNPTAFYLCASSSGLAGQETQYFGPGTRLLVL.

This rearrangement joins TRBV4-1 to TRBJ2-5; 12 bases match TRBD2. V trimming: 0 bases; J trimming: 1 base; junction bases outside the gene matches: 3. The germline CDR1 and CDR2 sequences are MGHRA and YSYEKL. This CDR3 region has 17 residues. CDR3 region: CASSQERTSGVQETQYF. The CDR3 coding sequence is TGCGCCAGCAGCCAAGAGCGGACTAGCGGGGTCCAAGAGACCCAGTACTTC.

The gene calls are TRBV7-2 and TRBJ1-5; tentatively, D is TRBD1 (5 bases). The CDR3 totals 13 residues. The V and J ends lost 7 bases and 1 base respectively, with 8 bases between them. From germline, CDR1 is SGHTA and CDR2 FQGNSA. CDR3 sequence: CASTSGSNQPQHF. CDR3 in DNA: TGTGCCAGCACCTCAGGGAGCAATCAGCCCCAGCATTTT.

The rearrangement links TRBV4-1 to TRBJ1-5; TRBD1 aligns across 7 bases. J was trimmed by 2 bases and V by 5 bases; bases with no gene match: 3. CDR1 and CDR2 from the germline V gene are MGHRA and YSYEKL. The CDR3 has 14 amino acids. CDR3 sequence (DNA): TGCGCCAGCAGCACTGGACAGGGCAATCAGCCCCAGCATTTT. Translation: CASSTGQGNQPQHF.

V and J are TRBV13 and TRBJ1-1; TRBD1 is a possible D gene (6 bases). Trimming removed 5 bases from V and 8 bases from J, with 15 bases in between. Germline-derived CDR1 and CDR2 are PRHDT and FYEKMQ (reference sequence). CDR3 size: 13 residues. DNA for the CDR3: TGTGCCAGCAGCCGTATCAGGGGCCAAGAAGCTTTCTTT. Translating it yields CASSRIRGQEAFF.

V and J are TRBV7-2 and TRBJ2-1; D unclear. V lost 0 bases, J lost 4 bases, and 7 bases lay in between. Germline V lookup: CDR1 SGHTA, CDR2 FQGNSA. The CDR3 covers 14 residues. The CDR3 region is CASSLATQYNEQFF. DNA of the CDR3: TGTGCCAGCAGCTTAGCTACACAGTACAATGAGCAGTTCTTC.

This rearrangement joins TRBV30 to TRBJ2-1; D remains ambiguous. The germline gives CDR1 GTSNPN, CDR2 SVGIG (reference sequence). V lost 0 bases and J lost 10, with 22 bases in between. The CDR3 runs to 16 residues. CDR3 DNA sequence: TGTGCCTGGAGTGTCCGTCTTCCCTCTTGGAAGAGGGAGCAGTTCTTC. Its translation is CAWSVRLPSWKREQFF.

The chain links TRBV11-2 to TRBJ2-2; D remains ambiguous. Trimming took off 6 bases at V and 2 bases at J, with 4 bases between the two ends. The CDR3 totals 12 residues. Germline values: CDR1 SGHAT, CDR2 FQNNGV. As DNA, the CDR3 is TGTGCCAGCAGGCGAAACACCGGGGAGCTGTTTTTT. Protein: CASRRNTGELFF.

V is TRBV27 and J is TRBJ2-2; 11 bases match TRBD2. Germline values: CDR1 MNHEY, CDR2 SMNVEV (reference sequence). V lost 4 bases, J lost 6 bases, and 7 bases stayed unmatched. This CDR3 contains 16 residues. The CDR3 nucleotides read TGTGCCAGCAGTTCCGGGCTAGCGGGAGGAGCCGGGGAGCTGTTTTTT. It codes for CASSSGLAGGAGELFF.

The rearrangement uses TRBV27 and TRBJ2-5; 8 positions match TRBD1. This CDR3 spans 15 amino acids. Unmatched junction bases numbered 3, after V lost 1 base and J lost 2 bases. Per the germline V gene, CDR1 is MNHEY and CDR2 is SMNVEV (reference sequence). The CDR3 DNA sequence: TGTGCCAGCAGTTTATATGGGACAGGTCAAGAGACCCAGTACTTC. Protein product: CASSLYGTGQETQYF.

Only one count was recorded for this clone. V usage is TRBV9 and J usage is TRBJ2-7, with 7 bases aligning to TRBD2. CDR1 and CDR2 from the germline V gene are SGDLS and YYNGEE. The CDR3 totals 15 residues. V trimming: 0 bases; J trimming: 7 bases; junction bases outside the gene matches: 10. The CDR3 nucleotides read TGTGCCAGCAGCGTAGTTAGCGGGTGGAGTCTTGAGCAGTACGTC. This gives the protein CASSVVSGWSLEQYV.

This chain connects TRBV1 to TRBJ2-3; TRBD2, the D gene given by the table, was not confirmed from the DNA. TRBV1 is reported as a pseudogene. The CDR3 totals 17 residues. Written as DNA, the CDR3 is TGCACCAGCACCTCCCCCCCTCTAGCGGGAGCCCAAGATACGCAGTATTTT. Its translation is CTSTSPPLAGAQDTQYF.

This chain uses TRBV19 with TRBJ2-1; 7 bases fit TRBD2. The germline V gene encodes CDR1 LNHDA and CDR2 SQIVND (reference sequence). The CDR3 totals 15 residues. The V segment lost 0 bases and the J segment 7 bases; nucleotides outside the gene matches: 6. The DNA of the CDR3 is TGTGCCAGTAGTATAGATGGAGCGGGGCGTAATGAGCAGTTCTTC. Translation: CASSIDGAGRNEQFF.